This TCR beta chain was captured in a study of T cell clonotyping in hematopoietic cell transplantation. Method: immunoSEQ multiplex PCR; TCRdb's copy keeps in-frame clones and lacks some. This repertoire shows a few thousand clones, more than 75% found once; its top ten account for roughly 12%. Sequences were derived from peripheral blood mononuclear cells, sampled 30 days after allogeneic stem cell transplant. The TCR sequence derives from a male patient aged 60 to 75 who had an allogeneic stem cell transplant from an unrelated donor, so the T cells may come from the graft donor. Some clones in this sample may be carry-over from other donors' samples.

CDR3 nucleotides: TGTGCCAGCAGCCTGACAGGGGGCTACGAGCAGTACTTC. It encodes CASSLTGGYEQYF. The chain carries TRBV27 and TRBJ2-7; 9 bases line up with TRBD1. Per germline, CDR1 MNHEY and CDR2 SMNVEV (reference sequence). The CDR3 contains 13 residues. With 6 bases clipped from V and 3 bases from J, the junction kept 3 bases outside the gene matches.